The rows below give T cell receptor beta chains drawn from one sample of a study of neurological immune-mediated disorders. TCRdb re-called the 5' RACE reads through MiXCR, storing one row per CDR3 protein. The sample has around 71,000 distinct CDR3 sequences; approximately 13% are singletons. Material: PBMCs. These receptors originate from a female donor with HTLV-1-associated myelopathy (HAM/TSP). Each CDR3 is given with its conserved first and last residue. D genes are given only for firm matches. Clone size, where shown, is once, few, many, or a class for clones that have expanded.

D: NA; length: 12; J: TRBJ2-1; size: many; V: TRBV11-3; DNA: TGTGCCAGCAGCTTAGGCCCCAATGAGCAGTTCTTC; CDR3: CASSLGPNEQFF
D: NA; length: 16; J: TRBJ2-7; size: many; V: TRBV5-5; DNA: TGTGCCAGCAGCTTAGATACGGGGTTACCCTCCTACGAGCAGTACTTC; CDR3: CASSLDTGLPSYEQYF
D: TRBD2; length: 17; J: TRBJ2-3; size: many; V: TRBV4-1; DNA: TGCGCCAGCAGCCTCCTGGGCGCGGGGGGATTCCGGGATACGCAGTATTTT; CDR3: CASSLLGAGGFRDTQYF
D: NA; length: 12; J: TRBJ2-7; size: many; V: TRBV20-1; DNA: TGCAGTGCGCCGGACACGACCTACGAGCAGTACTTC; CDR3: CSAPDTTYEQYF
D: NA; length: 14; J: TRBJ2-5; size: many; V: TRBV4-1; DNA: TGCGCCAGCAGCCCGAGTGCAGGGAAAGAGACCCAGTACTTC; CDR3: CASSPSAGKETQYF
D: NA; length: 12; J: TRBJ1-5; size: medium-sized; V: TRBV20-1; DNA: TGCAGTGCAACCGGGGGCAATCAGCCCCAGCATTTT; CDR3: CSATGGNQPQHF
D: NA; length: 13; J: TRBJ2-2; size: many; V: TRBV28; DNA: TGTGCCAGCAGTTTAGGGTTTCCCGGGGAGCTGTTTTTT; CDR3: CASSLGFPGELFF
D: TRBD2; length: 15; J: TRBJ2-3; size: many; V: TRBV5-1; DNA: TGCGCCAGCAGGTCCTTGAGCGGGGGCACAGATACGCAGTATTTT; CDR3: CASRSLSGGTDTQYF
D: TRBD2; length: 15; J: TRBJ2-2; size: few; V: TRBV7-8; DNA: TGTGCCAGCAGCTTGGATGCGGGGGGCACCGGGGAGCTGTTTTTT; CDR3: CASSLDAGGTGELFF
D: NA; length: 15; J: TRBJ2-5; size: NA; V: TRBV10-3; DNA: TGTGCCATCGCGACTAGTTGGGGAGAACAAGAGACCCAGTACTTC; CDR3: CAIATSWGEQETQYF
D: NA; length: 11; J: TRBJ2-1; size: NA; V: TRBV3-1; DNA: TGTGCCAGCAGCCAAGGAATTGAGCAGTTCTTC; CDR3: CASSQGIEQFF
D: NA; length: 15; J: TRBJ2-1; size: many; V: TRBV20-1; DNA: TGCAGTGCCAATCGACCCGACTCTTCCTACAATGAGCAGTTCTTC; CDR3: CSANRPDSSYNEQFF
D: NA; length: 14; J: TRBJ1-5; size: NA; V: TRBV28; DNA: TGTGCCAGCAGTTTATTGCCAGGGAATCAGCCCCAGCATTTT; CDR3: CASSLLPGNQPQHF
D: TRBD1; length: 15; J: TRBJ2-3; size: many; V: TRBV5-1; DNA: TGCGCCAGCAGCTTGGCCGGACAGGTCACAGATACGCAGTATTTT; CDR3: CASSLAGQVTDTQYF
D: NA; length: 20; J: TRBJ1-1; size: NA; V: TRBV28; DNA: NA; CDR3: CASSIYLCSVDSAGNTEAFF
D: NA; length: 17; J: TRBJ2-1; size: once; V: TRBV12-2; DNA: TGTGCAAGTCGCTTTAAATTAGCGGGGGGGATTTTGAATGAGCAGTTCTTC; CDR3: CASRFKLAGGILNEQFF
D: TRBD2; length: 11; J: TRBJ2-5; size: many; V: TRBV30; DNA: TGTGCCTGTGGACTAGCGGGGGGGCCCGACTTC; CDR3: CACGLAGGPDF
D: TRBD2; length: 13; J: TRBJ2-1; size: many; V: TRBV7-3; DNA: TGTGCCAGCAGCTCCTCAATAGCGGGGGGGCAGTTCTTC; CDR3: CASSSSIAGGQFF
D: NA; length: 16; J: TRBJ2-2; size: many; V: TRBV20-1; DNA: TGCAGTGCTAGCGTCGACCGGGCCCCGAACACCGGGGAGCTGTTTTTT; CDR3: CSASVDRAPNTGELFF
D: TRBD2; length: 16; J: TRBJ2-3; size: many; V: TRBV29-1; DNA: TGCAGCGTTGTCCGGCTAGCGGGGGGCAACACAGATACGCAGTATTTT; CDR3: CSVVRLAGGNTDTQYF
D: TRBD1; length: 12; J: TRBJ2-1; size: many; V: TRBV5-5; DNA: TGTGCCAGCCAGACAGGGGAGAAGGAGCAGTTCTTC; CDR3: CASQTGEKEQFF